Presented here are 2 T cell receptor beta chains from one specimen sequenced in a study of regulatory T cells in long-lasting Graves disease (TCRdb year 2021). Per the publication, the time point label means: newly diagnosed GD, antithyroid drugs for less than 3 months. For both TCR sequencing and RNA sequencing, RNA was extracted from PBMCs using TRIzol. The library was built by means of multiplex PCR. The instrument given in TCRdb is Illumina HiSeq 4000. CDR3 regions were amplified by Arm-PCR with iRepertoire HTBI primers to construct TCR beta libraries. TCRdb ran its own pipeline on the public reads, namely fastp trimming at Q25 and MiXCR clone calling, and kept in-frame beta chains. Rows with a matching CDR3 protein are joined into one entry that keeps the most common DNA and genes. This sample has approximately 460,000 distinct CDR3 sequences in its table, and about 17% of those were observed once. The ten largest clones take up around 10% of the sample.

These data also formed part of another study, on T cells in Graves' hyperthyroidism and ophthalmopathy.

The starting material was peripheral blood mononuclear cells (PBMCs), obtained at new diagnosis, from a patient treated with antithyroid drugs. Every receptor here comes from a woman aged 25 to 45 with Graves disease. Donor details come from another sample of the same person, matched by shared clones.

This clonotype was detected a few times. This sequence joins TRBV7-3 and TRBJ2-3; 10 bases are a match to TRBD2. Germline CDR1 SGHTA, CDR2 FQGTGA. CDR3 length equals 16 residues. Germline trimming cut 5 bases from V and 4 bases from J; bases unmatched to any gene: 9. The CDR3 spells CASSTKTSGPPDTQYF. As DNA, the CDR3 is TGTGCCAGCAGCACTAAGACTAGCGGGCCCCCAGATACGCAGTATTTT.

This clonotype was detected ten times or more. The J gene is TRBJ1-4, the V gene TRBV13; no clear D gene. Trimming shortened V by 2 bases and J by 12 bases, and 16 bases separated the two germline ends. The CDR3 loop spans 14 amino acids. Looked up from germline, CDR1 is PRHDT and CDR2 is FYEKMQ (reference sequence). CDR3 sequence: CASSLRLHPLQLFF. The CDR3 nucleotides read TGTGCCAGCAGCTTACGCCTCCATCCGTTACAACTGTTTTTT.